This TCR beta chain derives from a study of OX40 agonist ivuxolimab in advanced cancers. The table came from immunoSEQ multiplex PCR; TCRdb's copy has only in-frame clones and leaves some out. The sample records fewer than 55,000 clones, approximately 81% being singletons. V was trimmed by 0 bases and J by 2 bases, leaving 11 bases between them. Per germline, CDR1 MNHNS and CDR2 SASEGT. There are 16 residues in the CDR3. This TCR was recovered from an adult with an advanced solid tumor such as melanoma, head and neck, liver or kidney cancer. The V gene is TRBV6-1, the J gene TRBJ1-5; D not certain. The sample in question was CD4+ or CD8+ T cells sorted from blood, obtained in a trial of the OX40 agonist ivuxolimab. CDR3 bases: TGTGCCAGCAGTGAAGCACGGGCAGGTGGCAATCAGCCCCAGCATTTT. Protein product: CASSEARAGGNQPQHF.